These 6 T cell receptor beta chains were sequenced from one sample in a study of T cells in Graves' hyperthyroidism and ophthalmopathy. Amplified TCR beta CDR3 regions came from RNA transcripts. The study used the HTBI primer set for a first-round RT-PCR of the TCR CDR3. TCRdb used MiXCR to reprocess the multiplex PCR reads, holding one entry per CDR3 protein. The sample has fewer than 650,000 distinct CDR3 sequences; approximately 15% are singletons. The sequenced sample was blood. The receptors come from a woman between 18 and 29 years old with Graves' ophthalmopathy.

In DNA, the CDR3 is TGTGCCAGCAGCCGGGGGGTTGGGAATGAGCAGTTCTTC. Its protein product is CASSRGVGNEQFF. The chain recombines TRBV12-3 or TRBV12-4 with TRBJ2-1; 7 bases line up with TRBD2. The V segment lost 6 bases and the J segment 7 bases; nucleotides outside the gene matches: 6. This CDR3 has 13 residues.

This clonotype appeared many times. J is TRBJ2-3 and V is TRBV2; D is tentatively TRBD1 or TRBD2 (5 bases each). V was shortened by 3 bases and J by 2 bases, with 15 bases between the two germline ends. CDR1 is SNHLY and CDR2 is FYNNEI in the germline V gene. This CDR3 has 16 residues. CDR3 amino acids: CASSDPPGAVTDTQYF. In nucleotides, the CDR3 is TGTGCCAGCAGTGACCCCCCCGGGGCGGTCACAGATACGCAGTATTTT. Filled out from reference TRBV2 and TRBJ2-3, the complete variable domain reads EPEVTQTPSHQVTQMGQEVILRCVPISNHLYFYWYRQILGQKVEFLVSFYNNEISEKSEIFDDQFSVERPDGSNFTLKIRSTKLEDSAMYFCASSDPPGAVTDTQYFGPGTRLTVL.

This clonotype was observed a few times. This chain connects TRBV9 to TRBJ1-5; 7 bases map to TRBD1. V lost 3 bases and J lost 4; bases outside the gene matches: 7. The germline gives CDR1 SGDLS, CDR2 YYNGEE. The CDR3 is 15 amino acids. As DNA, the CDR3 is TGTGCCAGCAGCGAAACAGGGGTGGGGAATCAGCCCCAGCATTTT. It codes for CASSETGVGNQPQHF.

This clonotype was detected only a few times. The chain carries TRBV7-3 and TRBJ1-3; D is uncertain. Germline values: CDR1 SGHTA, CDR2 FQGTGA. Trimming removed 0 bases at V and 0 bases at J, with 9 bases between. CDR3 length: 16 amino acids. CDR3 region: CASSLTPGFSGNTIYF. The CDR3 region has the DNA TGTGCCAGCAGCTTAACGCCGGGGTTCTCTGGAAACACCATATATTTT.

This clonotype was seen a handful of times. This chain uses TRBV7-6 with TRBJ1-2; possible D gene TRBD1, 6 bases. V gave up 1 base and J gave up 4 bases, with 31 bases separating them. Germline V gene lookup returns CDR1 SGHVS and CDR2 FNYEAQ. CDR3 length: 21 residues. The CDR3 bases are TGTGCCAGCAGCTTAGTTTTGACGGGGGGGATCGGCAGGGACAACGCCTATGGCTACACCTTC. This sequence encodes CASSLVLTGGIGRDNAYGYTF.

At least ten counts were recorded for this clonotype. J is TRBJ2-7 and V is TRBV6-2 or TRBV6-3; D possibly corresponds to TRBD2 (5 bases). This CDR3 region has 15 residues. The germline V and J ends were trimmed by 4 bases and 5 bases, with 18 bases remaining between them. CDR1 is MNHEY, CDR2 SVGEGT, per germline. The CDR3 sequence: CASSLIATEVDEQYF. Here the CDR3 DNA reads TGTGCCAGCAGTTTAATAGCGACCGAAGTCGACGAGCAGTACTTC.